What follows is one T cell receptor beta chain and its context. The antigen is not known. One junction end does not reproduce the germline sequence, and a read error may be involved. This sample is part of a study of blood T cells in healthy people across ages. Findings of the study overall: In long-lived donors, naive CD4+ cell counts and diversity exceeded those of aged donors.

Then a second PCR, running roughly 6 to 12 cycles, was carried out with a sample-barcoded 5' primer and a J-beta primer mix. TCRdb re-called the 5' RACE reads through MiXCR, storing one row per CDR3 protein. The sample lists about 1.7 million distinct CDR3 sequences; 25% to 30% were seen once. CDR1 and CDR2 (germline): SEHNR, FQNEAQ (reference sequence). The CDR3 spans 15 residues. The chain is built from TRBV7-9 and TRBJ2-5; 8 bases line up with TRBD2. The sequence came from a woman younger than 45 in good health. Sequencing was carried out using blood. CDR3 sequence reads: CTSSLALADQETQYF. CDR3 DNA sequence: TGTACCAGCAGCTTAGCACTAGCGGACCAAGAGACCCAGTACTTC.